This TCR beta chain was sequenced in a study of shared clonotypes between healthy human individuals. Using immunoSEQ multiplex PCR, the repertoire was profiled, and TCRdb retains in-frame clones only, with some absent. The repertoire holds hundreds of thousands of clones, with around three quarters as singletons. The CDR3 is 15 residues long. Germline CDR1 MNHNY, CDR2 SVGAGI (reference sequence). V lost 5 bases to trimming and J lost 2 bases, with 14 bases between them. Those who donated were healthy HIV-negative adults, with no recent acute infections or vaccinations reported. The sequencing input was PBMCs. The source is a woman between 35 and 50 years old in good health. Some clones in this sample may be carry-over from other donors' samples. The chain joins TRBV6-6 to TRBJ2-3; the D gene is possibly TRBD1 (5 bases). The CDR3, as DNA: TGTGCCAGCAGTCTAAAACCAGGGATCACAGATACGCAGTATTTT. Translation gives CASSLKPGITDTQYF.